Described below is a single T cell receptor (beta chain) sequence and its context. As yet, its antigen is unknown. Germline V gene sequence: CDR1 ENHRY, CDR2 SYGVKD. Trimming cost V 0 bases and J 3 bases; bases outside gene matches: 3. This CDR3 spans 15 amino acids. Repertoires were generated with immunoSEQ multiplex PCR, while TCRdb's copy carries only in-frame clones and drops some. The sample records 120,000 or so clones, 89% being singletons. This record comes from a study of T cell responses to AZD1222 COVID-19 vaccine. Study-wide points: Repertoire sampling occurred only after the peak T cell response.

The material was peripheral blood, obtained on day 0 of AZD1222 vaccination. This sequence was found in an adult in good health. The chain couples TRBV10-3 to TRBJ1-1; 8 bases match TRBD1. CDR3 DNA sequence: TGTGCCATCAGTGAGTCCCCAGGGGGCCACACTGAAGCTTTCTTT. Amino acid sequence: CAISESPGGHTEAFF.